Below, one TCR beta chain is given with its context. Its antigen is unidentified. V was cut by 0 bases and J by 5 bases, with 14 bases left in between. The CDR3 sequence is 16 residues long. The germline CDR1 and CDR2 sequences are SGHRS and YFSETQ. The sample comes from a study of T cells in localized non-small cell lung cancer. Regarding the study as a whole: Median detection of top 100 tumor clones in adjacent lung was about 52 clones. Longer overall survival was associated with a higher density of T cells in the blood. The study sequenced only one region of the tumor. As a result, intratumor heterogeneity could not be excluded and remains possible. Peak T cell clonality was found in uninvolved adjacent lung, exceeding tumor.

Produced via immunoSEQ multiplex PCR; TCRdb's table is partial and in-frame only. Of fewer than 20,000 clones in the sample, roughly 84% were seen once. This sequence was found in a male donor at least 60 years old with stage I lung adenocarcinoma. The chain combines TRBV5-1 with TRBJ2-2; the D call may be TRBD1 or TRBD2 (6 bases each). The sequencing here drew on peripheral blood, taken before any cancer treatment. The CDR3 region has the DNA TGCGCCAGCAGCTTGGTGGAGGGGGAAAGGACCGGGGAGCTGTTTTTT. Encoded protein: CASSLVEGERTGELFF.